What follows are 5 T cell receptor beta chains derived from one specimen sequenced in a study of T cell repertoires in cytomegalovirus infection. Antigen specificity for these receptors is unknown. One entry per CDR3 protein results from TCRdb running MiXCR on the reads. Found here are some 57,000 distinct CDR3 sequences, 33% of them singletons; the top ten hold roughly 70%. Sequenced input: PBMCs, sequenced either directly or after in vitro stimulation (not recorded which). These receptors were obtained from a human donor in good health (CMV status not recorded). Some clones in this sample may be carry-over from other donors' samples.

This clonotype was counted between two and nine times. This chain joins TRBV7-9 and TRBJ2-7, with TRBD1 as a possible D gene (5 bases). The CDR3 consists of 12 residues. Germline CDR1 is SEHNR and CDR2 is FQNEAQ (reference sequence). V lost 4 bases, J lost 3 bases, and 7 bases lay in between. CDR3 sequence: CASSSDNYEQYF. Written as DNA, the CDR3 is TGTGCCAGCAGCTCGGACAACTACGAGCAGTACTTC. The full variable domain, rest sourced from reference TRBV7-9 and TRBJ2-7, is DTGVSQNPRHKITKRGQNVTFRCDPISEHNRLYWYRQTLGQGPEFLTYFQNEAQLEKSRLLSDRFSAERPKGSFSTLEIQRTEQGDSAMYLCASSSDNYEQYFGPGTRLTVT.

The chain recombines TRBV9 with TRBJ2-3; the match to TRBD1 covers 9 bases. Trimming cost V 0 bases and J 8 bases; bases outside gene matches: 10. Germline V gene lookup returns CDR1 SGDLS and CDR2 YYNGEE. The CDR3 is 16 residues long. Here the CDR3 DNA reads TGTGCCAGCAGCGTAGGCGGGACAGGGCTAGCAGGTACGCAGTATTTT. The encoded protein is CASSVGGTGLAGTQYF.

The chain has TRBV6-6 and TRBJ2-1; the D call may be TRBD1 or TRBD2 (5 bases each). The germline CDR1 and CDR2 sequences are MNHNY and SVGAGI (reference sequence). V was shortened by 6 bases and J by 2 bases, with 14 bases between the two germline ends. The CDR3 sequence is 15 residues long. The CDR3 region is CASSFVATAYNEQFF. CDR3 bases: TGTGCCAGCAGCTTCGTAGCGACAGCCTACAATGAGCAGTTCTTC.

The chain couples TRBV7-9 to TRBJ2-1, with 10 bases lining up with TRBD2. Germline CDR1 is SEHNR and CDR2 is FQNEAQ (reference sequence). Trimming cost V 4 bases and J 2 bases; bases outside gene matches: 8. This CDR3 has 17 residues. The DNA of the CDR3 is TGTGCCAGCAGCTCTCCTAGCGGGAGACCCCCCTACAATGAGCAGTTCTTC. It yields the protein CASSSPSGRPPYNEQFF.

This clonotype was counted a single time. This chain connects TRBV6-5 to TRBJ1-5; D unresolved. This CDR3 contains 14 residues. Trimming left V 2 bases short and J 2 bases short, with 7 bases between. CDR1 and CDR2 (germline): MNHEY, SVGAGI. In DNA, the CDR3 is TGTGCCAGCAGTTACGGTAGAGGCAATCAGCCCCAGCATTTT. Encoded protein: CASSYGRGNQPQHF.